This T cell receptor (beta chain) was captured by sequencing in a study of blood T cell repertoires in COVID-19. About the research overall: Some COVID-19 samples were acute and others convalescent; all came from the United States, Italy and Spain. Sample material is recorded as cDNA or gDNA derived from T cells, B-cell-depleted T cells, or PBMCs.

Germline lookup yields CDR1 MNHNS and CDR2 SASEGT. With V trimmed by 2 bases and J by 12 bases, 10 bases remained unmatched. The CDR3 has 14 residues. The authors' processing: Reference gene primer amplification in the assay estimated nucleated cell counts. Profiling relied on immunoSEQ multiplex PCR, and the TCRdb table lists in-frame clones only, not all of them. For V, J and clone size, that table is used; D and trimming come from the DNA. The repertoire includes 280,000 or so clones, approximately 86% of them detected once, and around 2.1% sits in the top ten. The sample comprised peripheral blood. The sequence derives from a woman aged 25 to 39 who had recovered from COVID-19. The chain couples TRBV6-1 to TRBJ1-2; 9 bases align to TRBD1. CDR3 DNA sequence: TGTGCCAGCAGTGAATCTCCGGACAGGGGTTCTAACACCTTC. Amino acids: CASSESPDRGSNTF.